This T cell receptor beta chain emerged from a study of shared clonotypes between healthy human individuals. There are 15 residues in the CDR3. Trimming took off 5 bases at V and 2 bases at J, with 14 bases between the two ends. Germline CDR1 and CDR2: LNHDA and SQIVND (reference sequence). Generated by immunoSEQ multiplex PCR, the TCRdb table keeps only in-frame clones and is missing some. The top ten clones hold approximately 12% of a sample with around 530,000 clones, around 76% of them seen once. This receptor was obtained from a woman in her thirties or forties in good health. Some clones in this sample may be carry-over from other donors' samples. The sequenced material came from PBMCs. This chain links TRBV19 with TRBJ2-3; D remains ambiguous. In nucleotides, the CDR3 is TGTGCCAGTAGTGTCCGCACGGGTACCACAGATACGCAGTATTTT. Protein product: CASSVRTGTTDTQYF.